Described below is a single TCR beta chain sequence and its context. TCRdb's table, derived via immunoSEQ multiplex PCR, lists solely in-frame clones and lacks some. The sample includes roughly 1,000,000 clones, 75% to 80% of them seen just once. This entry comes from a study of shared clonotypes between healthy human individuals. V was clipped by 3 bases and J by 0 bases, with 15 bases between them. Germline loops: CDR1 MNHNS, CDR2 SASEGT. The CDR3 totals 17 residues. The J gene is TRBJ2-1, the V gene TRBV6-1, with D uncertain. Sample: memory CD4+ T cells from PBMCs. This sample's subset: CD45RA-negative fraction. The source is a man between 18 and 35 years old in good health. Some clones in this sample may be carry-over from other donors' samples. CDR3 sequence (DNA): TGTGCCAGCAGTGATTTCAGGTCCCCAAGCTCCTACAATGAGCAGTTCTTC. Residues: CASSDFRSPSSYNEQFF.